This paragraph reports one T cell receptor beta chain. The CDR3 extends over 16 amino acids. The V end was cut by 3 bases, the J end by 6 bases, with 17 bases between. The germline V gene encodes CDR1 LNHNV and CDR2 YYDKDF (reference sequence). The data derive from a study of cytomegalovirus exposure and HLA in healthy donors. Use of 60 Vbeta and 13 Jbeta primers characterized the PCR. Libraries were prepared by immunoSEQ multiplex PCR; TCRdb keeps only in-frame clonotypes and omits some of them. The sample contains about 200,000 clones, less than 80% of which appear only once. This TCR derives from a girl between 2 and 10 years old in good health and CMV-seronegative. The sample was PBMCs. The chain links TRBV15 to TRBJ2-2; D perhaps matches TRBD2 (5 bases). The DNA for the CDR3 is TGTGCCACCAGCAGCAGAACTAGAACCGGTCCCGGGGAGCTGTTTTTT. Its protein is CATSSRTRTGPGELFF. The variable domain in full, completed from reference TRBV15 and TRBJ2-2, reads DAMVIQNPRYQVTQFGKPVTLSCSQTLNHNVMYWYQQKSSQAPKLLFHYYDKDFNNEADTPDNFQSRRPNTSFCFLDIRSPGLGDTAMYLCATSSRTRTGPGELFFGEGSRLTVL.